One and the same sample provided the 32 T cell receptor beta chains below, sequenced in a study of blood T cell repertoires in COVID-19. The method was immunoSEQ multiplex PCR; TCRdb's version includes in-frame clones alone and lacks a portion of them. In the table there are roughly 220,000 clones, around 81% of which are singletons. Material for sequencing was peripheral blood. Receptors originate from a woman between 65 and 79 years old with acute or convalescent COVID-19.

This clone occurred a few times. The chain links TRBV5-4 to TRBJ2-6, with a weak D call TRBD1 (5 bases). Trimming shortened V by 3 bases and J by 2 bases, and 9 bases separated the two germline ends. Looked up from germline, CDR1 is SGHNT and CDR2 is YYREEE (reference sequence). CDR3 size: 15 residues. In nucleotides, the CDR3 is TGTGCCAGCAGCTCCAGGGTAACTGGGGCCAACGTCCTGACTTTC. The encoded protein is CASSSRVTGANVLTF.

The rearrangement links TRBV2 to TRBJ2-1, with a possible D match to TRBD1 (7 bases). The CDR3 extends over 15 amino acids. V gave up 6 bases and J gave up 4 bases, with 16 bases separating them. Germline V CDR1 and CDR2: SNHLY, FYNNEI. The CDR3 DNA follows: TGTGCCAGCAGGGGGGGACAGTTCACTTACAATGAGCAGTTCTTC. Encoded protein: CASRGGQFTYNEQFF.

The chain combines TRBV5-6 with TRBJ1-1; D might be TRBD1 (5 bases). The length of the CDR3 is 14 residues. Trimming pared 3 bases from V and 5 bases from J, leaving 14 bases between. Germline V CDR1 and CDR2: SGHDT, YYEEEE. The CDR3 region is CASSSQGPLTEAFF. In DNA, the CDR3 is TGTGCCAGCAGCTCGCAGGGTCCCCTAACTGAAGCTTTCTTT.

This chain connects TRBV7-9 to TRBJ1-1; 8 bases align to TRBD1. This CDR3 contains 13 residues. From germline, CDR1 is SEHNR and CDR2 FQNEAQ (reference sequence). V gave up 1 base and J gave up 11 bases; unmatched junction bases: 6. The CDR3 bases are TGTGCCAGCAGCTTAGAATTTGGGGACAGGGCTTTCTTT. Its translation is CASSLEFGDRAFF.

The chain recombines TRBV10-3 with TRBJ2-1, with 11 bases matching TRBD2. Germline CDR1 ENHRY, CDR2 SYGVKD. The CDR3 is 15 amino acids. V shed 5 bases and J 6 bases; nucleotides not matched to a gene: 6. This chain's CDR3 is CAISLLAGEGNEQFF. CDR3 nucleotides: TGTGCCATCAGTCTACTAGCGGGAGAGGGCAATGAGCAGTTCTTC.

V is TRBV28 and J is TRBJ1-5, with 7 bases matching TRBD1. Looked up from germline, CDR1 is MDHEN and CDR2 is SYDVKM. V lost 6 bases and J lost 3; bases outside the gene matches: 5. This CDR3 has 14 residues. The CDR3 sequence is CASSPGQFNQPQHF. CDR3 sequence (DNA): TGTGCCAGCAGCCCGGGACAGTTCAATCAGCCCCAGCATTTT.

The chain employs TRBV19 and TRBJ1-1; possible D gene TRBD1, 5 bases. Germline V CDR1 and CDR2: LNHDA, SQIVND (reference sequence). CDR3 length: 13 residues. V was pared by 5 bases and J by 4 bases, with 11 bases between. The CDR3 loop reads CASSGQGFTEAFF. CDR3 sequence (DNA): TGTGCCAGTAGTGGGCAGGGCTTCACTGAAGCTTTCTTT.

V and J are TRBV10-3 and TRBJ1-1, with D perhaps matching TRBD1 (5 bases). CDR1 and CDR2 from the germline V gene are ENHRY and SYGVKD. Trimming stripped 1 base from V and 1 base from J, with 16 bases between. The CDR3 covers 17 residues. The CDR3 coding sequence is TGTGCCATCAGTGAGTTTCCGAGTGTCGGGGGGAACACTGAAGCTTTCTTT. Translating it yields CAISEFPSVGGNTEAFF.

The rearrangement uses TRBV19 and TRBJ1-2; 7 bases line up with TRBD1. The CDR3 loop spans 15 amino acids. V lost 3 bases, J lost 0 bases, and 4 bases stayed unmatched. The germline V gene has CDR1 LNHDA and CDR2 SQIVND (reference sequence). The CDR3 sequence is CASSIGGQANYGYTF. The DNA of the CDR3 is TGTGCCAGTAGTATCGGTGGACAGGCTAACTATGGCTACACCTTC.

J is TRBJ1-5 and V is TRBV4-2; the D gene is possibly TRBD1 (6 bases). V gave up 5 bases and J gave up 5 bases, with 16 bases separating them. Per germline, CDR1 LGHNA and CDR2 YNFKEQ. The CDR3 has 15 amino acids. CDR3 nucleotides: TGTGCCAGCAGCTCCACGACAGGTACCCATCAGCCCCAGCATTTT. Translated, it gives CASSSTTGTHQPQHF.

This clone was picked up many times. This rearrangement joins TRBV7-9 to TRBJ2-2, with 15 bases identical to TRBD2. The CDR3 sequence is 17 residues long. Losses at the gene ends were 5 bases for V and 6 bases for J; bases not matched to a gene: 7. The V gene's germline CDR1 is SEHNR and CDR2 FQNEAQ (reference sequence). CDR3 in DNA: TGTGCCAGCAGCCTGAGGACTAGCGGGAGGGTGGCCGGGGAGCTGTTTTTT. Translation gives CASSLRTSGRVAGELFF.

This rearrangement joins TRBV6-5 to TRBJ1-1; D gene ambiguous. V shed 7 bases and J shed 1 base, with 13 bases lying between them. The germline V gene encodes CDR1 MNHEY and CDR2 SVGAGI. The CDR3 is made up of 14 amino acids. The CDR3 DNA reads as TGTGCCAGCACCTTCGAGGGAGCGAACACTGAAGCTTTCTTT. Amino acids: CASTFEGANTEAFF.

This chain uses TRBV6-6 with TRBJ2-2, with TRBD2 identical over 9 bases. V lost 11 bases, J lost 0 bases, and 10 bases stayed unmatched. The CDR3 sequence is 16 residues long. Germline CDR1 is MNHNY and CDR2 is SVGAGI (reference sequence). The CDR3 region is CAGKTSGVPNTGELFF. CDR3 DNA sequence: TGTGCCGGAAAGACTAGCGGCGTACCGAACACCGGGGAGCTGTTTTTT.

This chain connects TRBV28 to TRBJ2-4; 7 positions match TRBD2. The CDR3 runs 14 residues. V trimming: 1 base; J trimming: 5 bases; junction bases outside the gene matches: 2. Germline CDR1 MDHEN, CDR2 SYDVKM. This chain's CDR3 is CASSLYGGENIQYF. In DNA form, the CDR3 reads TGTGCCAGCAGTTTATATGGGGGGGAAAACATTCAGTACTTC.

The genes are TRBV2 and TRBJ1-1; D not resolved. The CDR3 loop spans 16 amino acids. Trimming removed 7 bases at V and 4 bases at J, with 22 bases between. Germline assignment: CDR1 SNHLY and CDR2 FYNNEI. DNA for the CDR3: TGTGCCAGCACTCGGGAGGGCTCAAAAGGAGGCACTGAAGCTTTCTTT. Translating gives CASTREGSKGGTEAFF.

J is TRBJ1-3 and V is TRBV10-3, with 7 bases lining up with TRBD1. This CDR3 spans 15 amino acids. Germline values: CDR1 ENHRY, CDR2 SYGVKD. The J segment lost 2 bases and the V segment lost 5 bases, leaving 6 bases of the junction unmatched. Written as DNA, the CDR3 is TGTGCCATCAGTCAGGGGGTGGGACCTGGAAACACCATATATTTT. Translated: CAISQGVGPGNTIYF.

The rearrangement links TRBV7-3 to TRBJ2-5; perhaps TRBD2 as D (6 bases). The V end lost 5 bases, the J end lost 5 bases, and 15 bases lay between the germline ends. Germline loops: CDR1 SGHTA, CDR2 FQGTGA. The CDR3 loop spans 14 amino acids. The CDR3 DNA is TGTGCCAGCAGCCCCGGGGGTCTCCGGGAGACCCAGTACTTC. Its translation: CASSPGGLRETQYF.

This clone was detected only a few times. The V and J genes are TRBV5-4 and TRBJ2-5; 8 bases are a match to TRBD2. CDR1 is SGHNT and CDR2 is YYREEE in the germline V gene (reference sequence). CDR3 length equals 15 residues. V shed 4 bases and J 5 bases; nucleotides not matched to a gene: 10. CDR3 in amino acids: CASSNPRRGEETQYF. CDR3 bases: TGTGCCAGCAGCAACCCACGGCGGGGGGAGGAGACCCAGTACTTC.

V and J are TRBV2 and TRBJ2-3; D remains unclear. Trimming stripped 7 bases from V and 0 bases from J, with 11 bases between. Germline CDR1 and CDR2: SNHLY and FYNNEI. This CDR3 has 14 residues. CDR3 sequence: CASIFSTSTDTQYF. The CDR3 coding sequence is TGTGCCAGCATTTTCTCAACTAGCACAGATACGCAGTATTTT. The full variable domain, in which reference TRBV2 and TRBJ2-3 provide the parts outside the CDR3, is EPEVTQTPSHQVTQMGQEVILRCVPISNHLYFYWYRQILGQKVEFLVSFYNNEISEKSEIFDDQFSVERPDGSNFTLKIRSTKLEDSAMYFCASIFSTSTDTQYFGPGTRLTVL.

The chain combines TRBV7-2 with TRBJ2-7; TRBD2 might be the D (6 bases). There are 15 residues in the CDR3. The V and J ends lost 5 bases and 2 bases respectively, with 16 bases between them. Germline V CDR1 and CDR2: SGHTA, FQGNSA. CDR3 amino acids: CASSPGAGTTYEQYF. The DNA of the CDR3 is TGTGCCAGCAGCCCCGGAGCGGGCACGACCTACGAGCAGTACTTC.

The CDR3 DNA is TGTGCCAGCAGCTTAGGGCAGGGCCTTACTGAAGCTTTCTTT. This encodes CASSLGQGLTEAFF. This rearrangement joins TRBV7-9 to TRBJ1-1; possible D gene TRBD1, 5 bases. V dropped 1 base and J dropped 5 bases, with 11 bases sitting between them. The germline gives CDR1 SEHNR, CDR2 FQNEAQ (reference sequence). The CDR3 is 14 residues long.

CDR3 residues: CATSDLAGGAEETQYF. As DNA, the CDR3 is TGTGCCACCAGTGATTTGGCAGGGGGCGCAGAAGAGACCCAGTACTTC. This chain uses TRBV24-1 with TRBJ2-5; 8 nucleotides line up with TRBD1. Germline loops: CDR1 KGHDR, CDR2 SFDVKD. With 0 bases clipped from V and 3 bases from J, the junction kept 5 bases outside the gene matches. This CDR3 comprises 16 residues.

The chain recombines TRBV12-5 with TRBJ2-5, with a possible D match to TRBD1 (5 bases). The CDR3 spans 13 residues. V lost 6 bases and J lost 0, with 8 bases in between. The germline V gene has CDR1 LGHNT and CDR2 FRNRAP. This chain's CDR3 is CASGPGNQETQYF. DNA of the CDR3: TGTGCTAGTGGCCCAGGGAACCAAGAGACCCAGTACTTC.

V gene TRBV4-1 combines with J gene TRBJ1-4, with 7 bases identical to TRBD1. Germline lookup yields CDR1 MGHRA and CDR2 YSYEKL. Losses at the gene ends were 3 bases for V and 5 bases for J; bases not matched to a gene: 6. This CDR3 has 15 residues. The CDR3 protein is CASSQLGTVNEKLFF. The DNA for the CDR3 is TGCGCCAGCAGCCAGCTGGGGACAGTGAATGAAAAACTGTTTTTT.

V is TRBV18 and J is TRBJ1-5; 7 bases fit TRBD1. With 5 bases clipped from V and 4 bases from J, the junction kept 5 bases outside the gene matches. In germline, CDR1 is KGHSH, CDR2 LQKENI. There are 14 residues in the CDR3. The CDR3 reads CASSENRGNQPQHF. Written as DNA, the CDR3 is TGTGCCAGCTCAGAAAACAGGGGTAATCAGCCCCAGCATTTT. The full variable domain, in which reference TRBV18 and TRBJ1-5 provide the parts outside the CDR3, is NAGVMQNPRHLVRRRGQEARLRCSPMKGHSHVYWYRQLPEEGLKFMVYLQKENIIDESGMPKERFSAEFPKEGPSILRIQQVVRGDSAAYFCASSENRGNQPQHFGDGTRLSIL.

This clone was seen repeatedly, ten times or more. The rearrangement joins TRBV2 to TRBJ1-6; 7 bases align to TRBD1. This CDR3 spans 14 amino acids. J was trimmed by 5 bases and V by 5 bases; bases with no gene match: 3. The germline V gene has CDR1 SNHLY and CDR2 FYNNEI. The CDR3 nucleotides are TGTGCCAGCAGTTACGACAGGGATAATTCACCCCTCCACTTT. Amino acids: CASSYDRDNSPLHF.

J is TRBJ1-6 and V is TRBV5-1; maybe TRBD1 (6 bases). CDR3 length: 16 residues. Trimming stripped 1 base from V and 5 bases from J, with 13 bases between. CDR1 and CDR2 from the germline V gene are SGHRS and YFSETQ. CDR3 sequence reads: CASSLTDRSDNSPLHF. The CDR3 DNA follows: TGCGCCAGCAGCTTGACGGACAGATCGGATAATTCACCCCTCCACTTT.

A word on this clone: Germline and junction disagree at one end, which may indicate a read error. The chain carries TRBV2 and TRBJ2-3; no clear D gene. Per the germline V gene, CDR1 is SNHLY and CDR2 is FYNNEI. The CDR3 covers 12 residues. CDR3 protein: CASSNQADTQYF. The CDR3 coding sequence is TGTGCCAGCAGTAACCAGGCAGACACGCAGTATTTT.

This chain joins TRBV3-1 (or the pseudogene TRBV3-2) and TRBJ2-7; 9 nucleotides agree with TRBD1. V lost 4 bases, J lost 7 bases, and 8 bases stayed unmatched. The length of the CDR3 is 14 residues. Germline CDR1 is LGHDT and CDR2 is YNNKEL (reference sequence). Written as DNA, the CDR3 is TGTGCCAGCAGCCCTCCGGGACAGGGTTGGGAGCAGTACTTC. It translates to CASSPPGQGWEQYF.

This chain links TRBV7-9 with TRBJ2-7; D call uncertain. Per the germline V gene, CDR1 is SEHNR and CDR2 is FQNEAQ (reference sequence). V lost 3 bases, J lost 3 bases, and 6 bases lay in between. This CDR3 region has 12 residues. CDR3 sequence reads: CASSFTSYEQYF. The CDR3 DNA sequence: TGTGCCAGCAGCTTTACCAGCTACGAGCAGTACTTC. The whole variable domain, remainder taken from reference TRBV7-9 and TRBJ2-7, is DTGVSQNPRHKITKRGQNVTFRCDPISEHNRLYWYRQTLGQGPEFLTYFQNEAQLEKSRLLSDRFSAERPKGSFSTLEIQRTEQGDSAMYLCASSFTSYEQYFGPGTRLTVT.

The CDR3 is CASSPGSPSYNEQFF. The CDR3 DNA sequence: TGTGCCAGCAGCCCCGGGTCTCCATCCTACAATGAGCAGTTCTTC. The chain recombines TRBV11-3 with TRBJ2-1, with D uncertain. V was trimmed by 5 bases and J by 1 base, leaving 12 bases between them. Looked up from germline, CDR1 is SGHNT and CDR2 is YENEEA. This CDR3 spans 15 amino acids.

J is TRBJ2-1 and V is TRBV28, with 8 bases fitting TRBD1. V trimming: 6 bases; J trimming: 5 bases; junction bases outside the gene matches: 9. Per the germline V gene, CDR1 is MDHEN and CDR2 is SYDVKM. The CDR3 is 15 residues long. CDR3: CASRLPGQANNEQFF. The CDR3 bases are TGTGCCAGCAGATTGCCGGGACAGGCAAACAATGAGCAGTTCTTC.